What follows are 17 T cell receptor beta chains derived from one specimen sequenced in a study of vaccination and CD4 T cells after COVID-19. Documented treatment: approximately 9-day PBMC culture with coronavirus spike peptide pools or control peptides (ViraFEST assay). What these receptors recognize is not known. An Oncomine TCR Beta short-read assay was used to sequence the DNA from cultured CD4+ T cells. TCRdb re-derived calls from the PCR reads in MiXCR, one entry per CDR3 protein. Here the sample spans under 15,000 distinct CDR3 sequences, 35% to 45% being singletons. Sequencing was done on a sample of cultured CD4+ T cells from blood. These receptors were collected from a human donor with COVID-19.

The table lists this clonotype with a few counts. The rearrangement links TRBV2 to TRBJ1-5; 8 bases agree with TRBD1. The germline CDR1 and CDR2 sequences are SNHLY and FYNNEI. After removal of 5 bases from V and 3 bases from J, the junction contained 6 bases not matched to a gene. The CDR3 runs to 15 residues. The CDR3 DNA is TGTGCCAGCAGTAGACCGGGACAGGCCAATCAGCCCCAGCATTTT. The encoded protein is CASSRPGQANQPQHF. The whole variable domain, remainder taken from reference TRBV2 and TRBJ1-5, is EPEVTQTPSHQVTQMGQEVILRCVPISNHLYFYWYRQILGQKVEFLVSFYNNEISEKSEIFDDQFSVERPDGSNFTLKIRSTKLEDSAMYFCASSRPGQANQPQHFGDGTRLSIL.

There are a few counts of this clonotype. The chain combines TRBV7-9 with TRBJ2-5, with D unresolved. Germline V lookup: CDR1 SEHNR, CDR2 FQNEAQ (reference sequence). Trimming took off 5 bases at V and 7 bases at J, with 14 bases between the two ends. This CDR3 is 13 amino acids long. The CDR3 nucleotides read TGTGCCAGCAGCCTAGGTCGGATGGGGACCCAGTACTTC. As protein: CASSLGRMGTQYF.

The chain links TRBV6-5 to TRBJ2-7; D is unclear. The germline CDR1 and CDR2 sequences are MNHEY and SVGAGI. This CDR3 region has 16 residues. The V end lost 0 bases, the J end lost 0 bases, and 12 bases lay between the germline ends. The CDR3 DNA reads TGTGCCAGCAGTTACTCGTCCACGGTTAGCTCCTACGAGCAGTACTTC. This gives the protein CASSYSSTVSSYEQYF.

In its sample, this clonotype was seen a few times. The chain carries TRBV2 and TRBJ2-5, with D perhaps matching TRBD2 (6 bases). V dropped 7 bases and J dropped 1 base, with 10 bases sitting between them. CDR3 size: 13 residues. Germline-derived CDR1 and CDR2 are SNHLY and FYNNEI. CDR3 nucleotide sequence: TGTGCCAGCACCGGGACTTCCCAAGAGACCCAGTACTTC. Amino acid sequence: CASTGTSQETQYF.

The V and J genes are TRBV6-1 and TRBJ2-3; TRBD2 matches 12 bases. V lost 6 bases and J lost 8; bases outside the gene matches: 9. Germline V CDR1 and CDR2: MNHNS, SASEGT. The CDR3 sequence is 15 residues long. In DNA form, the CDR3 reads TGTGCCAGCAGCTCCGGACTAGCGGGGAGTGGTACGCAGTATTTT. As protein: CASSSGLAGSGTQYF.

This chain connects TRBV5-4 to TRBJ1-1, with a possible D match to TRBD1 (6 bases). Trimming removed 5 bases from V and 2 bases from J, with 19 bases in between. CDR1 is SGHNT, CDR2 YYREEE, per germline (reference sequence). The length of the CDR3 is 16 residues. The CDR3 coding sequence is TGTGCCAGCAGGGAGTTCGGGCGGGACACAAACACTGAAGCTTTCTTT. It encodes CASREFGRDTNTEAFF. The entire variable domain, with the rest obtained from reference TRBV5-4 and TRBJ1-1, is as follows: ETGVTQSPTHLIKTRGQQVTLRCSSQSGHNTVSWYQQALGQGPQFIFQYYREEENGRGNFPPRFSGLQFPNYSSELNVNALELDDSALYLCASREFGRDTNTEAFFGQGTRLTVV.

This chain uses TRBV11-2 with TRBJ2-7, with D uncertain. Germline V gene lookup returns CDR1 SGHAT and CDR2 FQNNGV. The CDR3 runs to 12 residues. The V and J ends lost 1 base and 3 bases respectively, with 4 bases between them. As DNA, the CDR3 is TGTGCCAGCAGCTTAGCCCACTACGAGCAGTACTTC. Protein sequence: CASSLAHYEQYF.

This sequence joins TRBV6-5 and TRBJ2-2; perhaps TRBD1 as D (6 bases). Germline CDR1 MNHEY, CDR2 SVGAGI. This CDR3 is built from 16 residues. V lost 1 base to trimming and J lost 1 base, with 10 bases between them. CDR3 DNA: TGTGCCAGCAGTTACTTCCAACAGGGGAACACCGGGGAGCTGTTTTTT. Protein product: CASSYFQQGNTGELFF.

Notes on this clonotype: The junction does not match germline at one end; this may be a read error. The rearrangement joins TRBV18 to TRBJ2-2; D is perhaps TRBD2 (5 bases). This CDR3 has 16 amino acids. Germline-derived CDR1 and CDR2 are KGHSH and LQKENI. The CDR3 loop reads CASSAPGRRTGGELFF. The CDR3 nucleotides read TGTGCCAGCTCAGCACCGGGGAGACGTACCGGCGGGGAGCTGTTTTTT. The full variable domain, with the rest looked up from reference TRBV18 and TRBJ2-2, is NAGVMQNPRHLVRRRGQEARLRCSPMKGHSHVYWYRQLPEEGLKFMVYLQKENIIDESGMPKERFSAEFPKEGPSILRIQQVVRGDSAAYFCASSAPGRRTGGELFFGEGSRLTVL.

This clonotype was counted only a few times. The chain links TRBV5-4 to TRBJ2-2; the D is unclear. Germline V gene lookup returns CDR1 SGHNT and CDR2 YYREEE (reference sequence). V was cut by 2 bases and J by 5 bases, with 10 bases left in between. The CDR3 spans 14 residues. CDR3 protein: CASSFETWTGELFF. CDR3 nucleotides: TGTGCCAGCAGCTTTGAAACTTGGACCGGGGAGCTGTTTTTT. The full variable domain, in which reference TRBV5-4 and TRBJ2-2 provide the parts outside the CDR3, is ETGVTQSPTHLIKTRGQQVTLRCSSQSGHNTVSWYQQALGQGPQFIFQYYREEENGRGNFPPRFSGLQFPNYSSELNVNALELDDSALYLCASSFETWTGELFFGEGSRLTVL.

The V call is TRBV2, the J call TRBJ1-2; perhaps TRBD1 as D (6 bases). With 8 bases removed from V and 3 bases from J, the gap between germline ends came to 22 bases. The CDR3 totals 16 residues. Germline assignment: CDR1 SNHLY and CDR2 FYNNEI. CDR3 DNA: TGTGCCAGCTTAGCGGCTCCGGGGGGCGGATACTATGGCTACACCTTC. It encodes CASLAAPGGGYYGYTF.

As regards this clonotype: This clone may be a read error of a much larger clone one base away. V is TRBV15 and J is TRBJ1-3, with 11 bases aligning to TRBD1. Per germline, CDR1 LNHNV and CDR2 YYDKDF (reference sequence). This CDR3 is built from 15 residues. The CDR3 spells CTTSWDRGNGNTIYF. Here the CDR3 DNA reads TGTACCACCAGCTGGGACAGGGGGAATGGAAACACCATATATTTT.

The CDR3 nucleotides are TGCAGCGTTGAAAGGTCTCCGGCGGAGAACACTGAAGCTTTCTTT. Encoded protein: CSVERSPAENTEAFF. V usage is TRBV29-1 and J usage is TRBJ1-1, with D unresolved. Trimming took 2 bases from V and 1 from J, leaving 14 bases between them. The V gene's germline CDR1 is SQVTM and CDR2 ANQGSEA. This CDR3 has 15 residues.

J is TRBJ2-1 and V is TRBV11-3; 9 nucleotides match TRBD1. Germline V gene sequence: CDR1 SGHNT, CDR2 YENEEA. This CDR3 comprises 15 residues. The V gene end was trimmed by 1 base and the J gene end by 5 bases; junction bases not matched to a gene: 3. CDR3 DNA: TGTGCCAGCAGCTTAGGGGACAGGGCGGACAATGAGCAGTTCTTC. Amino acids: CASSLGDRADNEQFF.

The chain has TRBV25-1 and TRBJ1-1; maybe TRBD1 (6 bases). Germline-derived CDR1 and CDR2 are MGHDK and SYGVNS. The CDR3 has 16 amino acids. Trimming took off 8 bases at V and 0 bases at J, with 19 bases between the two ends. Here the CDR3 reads CASLSGTNFMNTEAFF. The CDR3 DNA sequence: TGTGCCAGCCTGTCCGGGACAAATTTCATGAACACTGAAGCTTTCTTT.

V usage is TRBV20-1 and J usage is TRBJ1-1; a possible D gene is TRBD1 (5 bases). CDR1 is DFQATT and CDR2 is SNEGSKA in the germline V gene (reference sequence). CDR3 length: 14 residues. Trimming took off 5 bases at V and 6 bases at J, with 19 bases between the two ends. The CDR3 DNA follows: TGCAGTGCTTATCTAGCAAGGGGCGCGCCTGAAGCTTTCTTT. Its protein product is CSAYLARGAPEAFF.

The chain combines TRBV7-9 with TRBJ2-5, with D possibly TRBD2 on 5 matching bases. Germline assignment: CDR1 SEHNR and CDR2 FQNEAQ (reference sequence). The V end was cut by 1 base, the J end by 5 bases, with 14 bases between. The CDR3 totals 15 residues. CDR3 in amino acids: CASSLVSAGVETQYF. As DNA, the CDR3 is TGTGCCAGCAGCTTAGTTTCCGCGGGCGTGGAGACCCAGTACTTC.